The rows below give T cell receptor beta chains drawn from one sample of a study of blood T cell repertoires in COVID-19. The method was immunoSEQ multiplex PCR; TCRdb's version includes in-frame clones alone and lacks a portion of them. This sample has 55,000 or so clones, with approximately 88% found just once. Input material: peripheral blood. These receptors originate from a man aged 35-49 years with COVID-19, enrolled during active disease. Both conserved end residues are part of each CDR3. The order of the fields is CDR3 DNA, CDR3 protein, V gene, clone size, D gene, J gene. The D gene is left open where the match is weak. A clone size is listed for some rows: how often the clone was seen (once, few, many), or a class if it is expanded.

DNA: TGTGCCAGTAACCGGGGAGACATGAACACTGAAGCTTTCTTT; CDR3: CASNRGDMNTEAFF; V: TRBV19; size: few; D: .; J: TRBJ1-1
DNA: TGTGCCAGCAGTCTACAACTAGCGGGAGATCGAGATACGCAGTATTTT; CDR3: CASSLQLAGDRDTQYF; V: TRBV7-9; size: .; D: TRBD2; J: TRBJ2-3
DNA: TGTGCCAGTAGGGCAGGGGCGTTCCACGAGCAGTACTTC; CDR3: CASRAGAFHEQYF; V: TRBV18; size: .; D: .; J: TRBJ2-7
DNA: TGTGCCAGTAGTCCCGGGACAGGGACACGGGGCTACACCTTC; CDR3: CASSPGTGTRGYTF; V: TRBV19; size: .; D: TRBD1; J: TRBJ1-2
DNA: TGTGCCAGTAACCCCGCGGCCCAGGGCGAGTATATCATTCAGCCCCAGCATTTT; CDR3: CASNPAAQGEYIIQPQHF; V: TRBV19; size: .; D: .; J: TRBJ1-5
DNA: TGTGCCACCAGTGATCCCGGACAGTTGGAAGAGACCCAGTACTTC; CDR3: CATSDPGQLEETQYF; V: TRBV24-1; size: .; D: .; J: TRBJ2-5
DNA: TGTGCCAGCACCTCACAGGGGGCCAGTGAAAAACTGTTTTTT; CDR3: CASTSQGASEKLFF; V: TRBV28; size: .; D: TRBD1; J: TRBJ1-4
DNA: TGTGCCTGTACAAACAGGGGGAAGGGCTATGGCTACACCTTC; CDR3: CACTNRGKGYGYTF; V: TRBV30; size: .; D: TRBD1; J: TRBJ1-2
DNA: TGTGCCAGCAGCCCCACAGGGTCCCGTAGCTCCTACGAGCAGTACTTC; CDR3: CASSPTGSRSSYEQYF; V: TRBV7-9; size: .; D: .; J: TRBJ2-7
DNA: TGTGCAAGTCGCCCATTTGAGCCAGCGGGAATCTACGAGCAGTACTTC; CDR3: CASRPFEPAGIYEQYF; V: TRBV12-2; size: .; D: .; J: TRBJ2-7
DNA: TGTGCCAGCAGTTTACTGGCTAGCGAGACCCAGTACTTC; CDR3: CASSLLASETQYF; V: TRBV12-3/TRBV12-4; size: .; D: .; J: TRBJ2-5
DNA: TGTGCCAGCAGCCCGGGACAGGGAAACACTGAAGCTTTCTTT; CDR3: CASSPGQGNTEAFF; V: TRBV3-1/TRBV3-2; size: .; D: TRBD1; J: TRBJ1-1
DNA: TGTGCCAGCAGCGCCCCCGGGACACTCTCTGGAAACACCATATATTTT; CDR3: CASSAPGTLSGNTIYF; V: TRBV9; size: .; D: .; J: TRBJ1-3
DNA: TGTGCCAGCAGTTTTTTAGAGTCTGGCTACAATGAGCAGTTCTTC; CDR3: CASSFLESGYNEQFF; V: TRBV28; size: few; D: .; J: TRBJ2-1
DNA: TGCGCCAGCAGCTTTTTGTTTCGGGACTCTCCGGGGGAGGGTAACGAAAAACTGTTTTTT; CDR3: CASSFLFRDSPGEGNEKLFF; V: TRBV5-1; size: .; D: .; J: TRBJ1-4
DNA: TGTGCCAGCATCCACTCGCCACGGGGGGCCAGAGATACGCAGTATTTT; CDR3: CASIHSPRGARDTQYF; V: TRBV28; size: .; D: .; J: TRBJ2-3
DNA: TGTGCCAGTAGTATGGGACTAGCGGCGATAGATACGCAGTATTTT; CDR3: CASSMGLAAIDTQYF; V: TRBV19; size: .; D: TRBD2; J: TRBJ2-3
DNA: TGTGCCAGCAGTGAAACCGGGTCCACCGGGGAGCTGTTTTTT; CDR3: CASSETGSTGELFF; V: TRBV2; size: .; D: .; J: TRBJ2-2
DNA: TGTGCCAGCAGTTCCCAGGGTGTGAATTCACCCCTCCACTTT; CDR3: CASSSQGVNSPLHF; V: TRBV7-8; size: .; D: .; J: TRBJ1-6
DNA: TGTGCCATCAGGCCGGGACAGGAGCCCACCTACGAGCAGTACTTC; CDR3: CAIRPGQEPTYEQYF; V: TRBV10-3; size: .; D: TRBD1; J: TRBJ2-7
DNA: TGTGCCAGCAGTGAAGTTCAGGGGCTTGTTGGCTACACCTTC; CDR3: CASSEVQGLVGYTF; V: TRBV2; size: few; D: .; J: TRBJ1-2
DNA: TGTGCCAGCAGTTACTCACAGGTATCCGAGCAGTACTTC; CDR3: CASSYSQVSEQYF; V: TRBV6-2/TRBV6-3; size: .; D: .; J: TRBJ2-7
DNA: TGTGCCAGCAGCTTAGATCCGGACAGATACGACTACACCTTC; CDR3: CASSLDPDRYDYTF; V: TRBV11-2; size: once; D: .; J: TRBJ1-2
DNA: TGCGCCAGCAGTCAACAAGACAGGGGATATTGGAGCTCCTACAATGAGCAGTTCTTC; CDR3: CASSQQDRGYWSSYNEQFF; V: TRBV23-1; size: .; D: TRBD1; J: TRBJ2-1
DNA: TGTGCCAGCAGCACGGACAGGGTGGGGGACTATGGCTACACCTTC; CDR3: CASSTDRVGDYGYTF; V: TRBV7-9; size: .; D: TRBD1; J: TRBJ1-2
DNA: TGTGCCAGCAGCCCCCGCTCGGCAGGGAACTCCTACGAGCAGTACTTC; CDR3: CASSPRSAGNSYEQYF; V: TRBV5-6; size: .; D: .; J: TRBJ2-7
DNA: TGTGCCAGCGGGGTAGTTGCAGATACGCAGTATTTT; CDR3: CASGVVADTQYF; V: TRBV19; size: .; D: .; J: TRBJ2-3
DNA: TGTGCCAGCAGTTCCCCCGGGGGGGGGAGCTATGGCTACACCTTC; CDR3: CASSSPGGGSYGYTF; V: TRBV28; size: .; D: .; J: TRBJ1-2
DNA: TGTGCCAGCAGCCGGAGCGGGGGGTTCACAGATACGCAGTATTTT; CDR3: CASSRSGGFTDTQYF; V: TRBV6-5; size: .; D: TRBD2; J: TRBJ2-3
DNA: TGTGCCAGCAGTGATAGCGGGAGAGACGGTACGCAGTATTTT; CDR3: CASSDSGRDGTQYF; V: TRBV6-1; size: few; D: TRBD2; J: TRBJ2-3
DNA: TGTGCCAGCAGCTGGCGGCAGGGGGACTATGGCTACACCTTC; CDR3: CASSWRQGDYGYTF; V: TRBV5-4; size: .; D: TRBD1; J: TRBJ1-2